Below are 21 T cell receptor beta chains sequenced from a single sample in a study of T cell responses to AZD1222 COVID-19 vaccine (dated by TCRdb to the early 2020s). This sample's time point label indicates: about 28 days (+/-7) after the second vaccine dose. Library method: the immunoSEQ multiplex PCR assay. Sourced from immuneACCESS, this table was stored by TCRdb with only in-frame sequences that have V and J called. A share of the clones is absent; for the studies checked, an unresolved V gene accounts for under half, and the remainder has no known explanation. The sample includes over 85,000 clones, with less than 85% observed a single time. The top ten constitute approximately 15% of the sample. This specimen consisted of peripheral blood, obtained 28 days after the second AZD1222 dose. The receptors shown here come from an adult who received the AZD1222 COVID-19 vaccine.

This sequence joins TRBV6-5 and TRBJ1-2; D possibly corresponds to TRBD1 (5 bases). Per germline, CDR1 MNHEY and CDR2 SVGAGI. V was cut by 6 bases and J by 4 bases, with 12 bases left in between. The CDR3 sequence is 13 residues long. CDR3 amino acids: CASSGDGIYGYTF. The CDR3 nucleotides read TGTGCCAGCAGCGGGGACGGCATCTATGGCTACACCTTC.

This rearrangement joins TRBV6-6 to TRBJ2-1; TRBD2 matches at 8 bases. The CDR3 totals 14 residues. The junction had 8 bases not matched to a gene; V was cut back by 7 bases and J by 6 bases. Germline loops: CDR1 MNHNY, CDR2 SVGAGI (reference sequence). CDR3 sequence (DNA): TGTGCCAGCATAATGGCGGGAGGTCTCAATGAGCAGTTCTTC. This encodes CASIMAGGLNEQFF.

The chain employs TRBV9 and TRBJ2-1; maybe TRBD2 (6 bases). Per germline, CDR1 SGDLS and CDR2 YYNGEE. Trimming left V 0 bases short and J 6 bases short, with 13 bases between. The CDR3 sequence is 15 residues long. In nucleotides, the CDR3 is TGTGCCAGCAGCGTAGGGGTAGCGGAGATCAATGAGCAGTTCTTC. This gives the protein CASSVGVAEINEQFF.

This clone was recorded only once. The V and J genes are TRBV5-1 and TRBJ1-4, with D maybe TRBD1 (6 bases). CDR1 SGHRS and CDR2 YFSETQ come from the germline V gene. Trimming took off 4 bases at V and 8 bases at J, with 21 bases between the two ends. The CDR3 has 16 amino acids. The DNA of the CDR3 is TGCGCCAGCAGCCCTACGGGGGGTGGGGGCCGCGAAAAACTGTTTTTT. Encoded protein: CASSPTGGGGREKLFF. The full variable domain, with the rest looked up from reference TRBV5-1 and TRBJ1-4, is KAGVTQTPRYLIKTRGQQVTLSCSPISGHRSVSWYQQTPGQGLQFLFEYFSETQRNKGNFPGRFSGRQFSNSRSEMNVSTLELGDSALYLCASSPTGGGGREKLFFGSGTQLSVL.

CDR3 nucleotide sequence: TGTGCCAGCAGCCAAGATTCGGCAGGTAATCAGCCCCAGCATTTT. Protein: CASSQDSAGNQPQHF. The genes are TRBV3-1 (or the pseudogene TRBV3-2) and TRBJ1-5; no reliable D call. Trimming left V 0 bases short and J 4 bases short, with 10 bases between. The CDR3 runs 15 residues. Germline V gene lookup returns CDR1 LGHDT and CDR2 YNNKEL (reference sequence).

The chain links TRBV14 to TRBJ1-2; D unresolved. Trimming removed 2 bases from V and 2 bases from J, with 21 bases in between. Germline values: CDR1 SGHDN, CDR2 FVKESK. The CDR3 has 18 amino acids. The CDR3 DNA follows: TGTGCCAGCAGCCAAACCAGAAGGGCCCTCTCCCAGAACTATGGCTACACCTTC. Its protein is CASSQTRRALSQNYGYTF.

This clone turned up a few times. The V call is TRBV5-1, the J call TRBJ2-7; 9 bases fit TRBD1. V dropped 4 bases and J dropped 4; count of bases not matched to a gene: 6. CDR3 size: 14 residues. The germline gives CDR1 SGHRS, CDR2 YFSETQ. In DNA form, the CDR3 reads TGCGCCAGCAGCACCGGACAGGGGTATTACGAGCAGTACTTC. Translation: CASSTGQGYYEQYF.

This chain connects TRBV27 to TRBJ1-1, with D perhaps TRBD1 (5 bases). The CDR3 loop spans 13 amino acids. Germline CDR1 reads MNHEY; CDR2 reads SMNVEV (reference sequence). The ends were cut back, 9 bases at V and 5 bases at J, with 16 bases in the middle. CDR3 in DNA: TGTGCCAGGGGGGGATTCTCCGAGACTGAAGCTTTCTTT. Protein sequence: CARGGFSETEAFF.

J is TRBJ1-1 and V is TRBV7-9, with 7 bases aligning to TRBD1. Looked up from germline, CDR1 is SEHNR and CDR2 is FQNEAQ (reference sequence). CDR3 size: 13 residues. V was pared by 6 bases and J by 1 base, with 2 bases of the junction left unmatched. The DNA of the CDR3 is TGTGCCAGCAGGTGGACAGGGAACACTGAAGCTTTCTTT. Amino acid sequence: CASRWTGNTEAFF.

This chain joins TRBV9 and TRBJ2-3, with D possibly being TRBD1 (7 bases). This CDR3 spans 16 amino acids. The ends were cut back, 4 bases at V and 3 bases at J, with 18 bases in the middle. Looked up from germline, CDR1 is SGDLS and CDR2 is YYNGEE. CDR3 nucleotide sequence: TGTGCCAGCAGCCCCTGGGACAGTGGGAGGACAGATACGCAGTATTTT. The encoded protein is CASSPWDSGRTDTQYF.

CDR3 loop: CASSQVAGAGNTEAFF. The CDR3 DNA sequence: TGTGCCAGCAGCCAAGTCGCTGGGGCGGGGAACACTGAAGCTTTCTTT. This chain links TRBV3-1 (or the pseudogene TRBV3-2) with TRBJ1-1; a weak D match, TRBD1 (5 bases). Germline CDR1 and CDR2: LGHDT and YNNKEL (reference sequence). CDR3 length: 16 amino acids. With 1 base removed from V and 1 base from J, the gap between germline ends came to 13 bases.

This chain joins TRBV7-3 and TRBJ2-5; TRBD1 matches 7 bases. The germline V gene has CDR1 SGHTA and CDR2 FQGTGA. This CDR3 spans 14 amino acids. With 5 bases clipped from V and 6 bases from J, the junction kept 9 bases outside the gene matches. DNA of the CDR3: TGTGCCAGCAGCGAACAGGGGTACGATAAGACCCAGTACTTC. Protein: CASSEQGYDKTQYF. The full variable domain, rest sourced from reference TRBV7-3 and TRBJ2-5, is GAGVSQTPSNKVTEKGKYVELRCDPISGHTALYWYRQSLGQGPEFLIYFQGTGAADDSGLPNDRFFAVRPEGSVSTLKIQRTERGDSAVYLCASSEQGYDKTQYFGPGTRLLVL.

The chain employs TRBV19 and TRBJ2-5; D possibly matches TRBD1 or TRBD2 (5 bases each). This CDR3 has 15 residues. The germline V and J ends were trimmed by 5 bases and 1 base, with 14 bases remaining between them. From germline, CDR1 is LNHDA and CDR2 SQIVND (reference sequence). The CDR3 spells CASSSWDGIQETQYF. CDR3 in DNA: TGTGCCAGTAGTTCGTGGGACGGAATCCAAGAGACCCAGTACTTC.

The V and J genes are TRBV18 and TRBJ1-2; D unclear. CDR3 length equals 15 residues. CDR1 KGHSH and CDR2 LQKENI come from the germline V gene. V lost 3 bases and J 4 bases, leaving 15 bases between the germline ends. CDR3 DNA sequence: TGTGCCAGCTCACCGAGTCATGAAGGGTCCTATGGCTACACCTTC. Protein product: CASSPSHEGSYGYTF. The full variable domain, rest sourced from reference TRBV18 and TRBJ1-2, is NAGVMQNPRHLVRRRGQEARLRCSPMKGHSHVYWYRQLPEEGLKFMVYLQKENIIDESGMPKERFSAEFPKEGPSILRIQQVVRGDSAAYFCASSPSHEGSYGYTFGSGTRLTVV.

This clone has only one observation. V is TRBV18 and J is TRBJ1-1; a weak D match, TRBD1 (5 bases). Trimming left V 5 bases short and J 1 base short, with 11 bases between. The germline V gene encodes CDR1 KGHSH and CDR2 LQKENI. The CDR3 sequence is 14 residues long. DNA for the CDR3: TGTGCCAGCTCATCATATACAGGGAACACTGAAGCTTTCTTT. Residues: CASSSYTGNTEAFF.

This chain links TRBV10-3 with TRBJ2-7; D perhaps matches TRBD1 (6 bases). Germline CDR1 reads ENHRY; CDR2 reads SYGVKD. With 6 bases removed from V and 5 bases from J, the gap between germline ends came to 23 bases. The CDR3 loop spans 16 amino acids. The CDR3 bases are TGTGCCATCAGCGGCCAGGTGGGGGCAGGAAGCAACGAGCAGTACTTC. This codes for CAISGQVGAGSNEQYF.

J is TRBJ1-1 and V is TRBV5-1; no firm D call. Germline values: CDR1 SGHRS, CDR2 YFSETQ. Trimming pared 0 bases from V and 7 bases from J, leaving 4 bases between. The CDR3 has 11 amino acids. The CDR3 bases are TGCGCCAGCAGCTTGGGCTTTGAAGCTTTCTTT. As protein: CASSLGFEAFF.

The J gene is TRBJ2-1, the V gene TRBV6-2 or TRBV6-3; 8 bases are shared with TRBD2. Germline CDR1 and CDR2: MNHEY and SVGEGT. The CDR3 contains 15 residues. V was clipped by 4 bases and J by 16 bases; unmatched bases: 18. The CDR3 region is CASSFAGTRPTGIFF. The CDR3 nucleotides read TGTGCCAGCAGTTTCGCCGGGACTAGGCCGACGGGGATCTTCTTC.

The chain recombines TRBV3-1 (or the pseudogene TRBV3-2) with TRBJ2-5; D is possibly TRBD1 (5 bases). The CDR3 is made up of 14 amino acids. Germline values: CDR1 LGHDT, CDR2 YNNKEL (reference sequence). V lost 0 bases, J lost 5 bases, and 10 bases lay in between. The CDR3 loop reads CASSQEGSGETQYF. The CDR3 nucleotides are TGTGCCAGCAGCCAAGAGGGCTCAGGGGAGACCCAGTACTTC.

The chain uses TRBV10-3 and TRBJ2-7; 7 nucleotides align to TRBD2. Per germline, CDR1 ENHRY and CDR2 SYGVKD. J lost 3 bases, V lost 7 bases, and 6 bases had no gene match. The CDR3 has 13 residues. CDR3 DNA: TGTGCCATCACGTCCGCTAGCGGCTACGAGCAGTACTTC. Encoded protein: CAITSASGYEQYF.

The rearrangement links TRBV12-3 or TRBV12-4 to TRBJ1-1; D is unresolved. V gave up 8 bases and J gave up 1 base, with 11 bases separating them. The CDR3 runs to 13 residues. CDR3 nucleotide sequence: TGTGCCAGCGGGGTGGGTTGGAACACTGAAGCTTTCTTT. It translates to CASGVGWNTEAFF.